This TCR beta chain appears in the sequencing data of a study of blood T cells in healthy people across ages. The CDR3 is made up of 14 amino acids. The junction had 6 bases not matched to a gene; V was cut back by 4 bases and J by 6 bases. Germline V gene lookup returns CDR1 SGHDT and CDR2 YYEEEE. The use of a sample-barcoded 5' primer and a J-beta primer mix characterized a second PCR of about 6 to 12 cycles. One entry per CDR3 protein, called by TCRdb with MiXCR from the 5' RACE reads. Of approximately 800,000 distinct CDR3 sequences detected, around 68% appear once; the ten largest clones hold 25% to 30%.

The specimen was blood. The sequence was obtained from a man between 25 and 39 years old in good health. V and J are TRBV5-6 and TRBJ2-4, with 8 bases matching TRBD1. Here the CDR3 reads CASSVIDRGNIQYF. CDR3 coding DNA: TGTGCCAGCAGCGTCATAGACAGGGGAAACATTCAGTACTTC.